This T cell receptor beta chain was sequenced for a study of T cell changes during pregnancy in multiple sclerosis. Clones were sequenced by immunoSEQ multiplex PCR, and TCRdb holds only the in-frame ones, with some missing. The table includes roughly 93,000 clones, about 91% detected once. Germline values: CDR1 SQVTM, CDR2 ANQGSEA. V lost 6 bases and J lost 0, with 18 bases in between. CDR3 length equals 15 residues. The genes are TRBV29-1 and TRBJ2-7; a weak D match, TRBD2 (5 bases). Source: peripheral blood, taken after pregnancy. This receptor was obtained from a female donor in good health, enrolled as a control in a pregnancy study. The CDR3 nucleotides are TGCAGCGTCGTGATCAGGACGGGAACCTCCTACGAGCAGTACTTC. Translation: CSVVIRTGTSYEQYF.